A selection of T cell receptor beta chains follows, all from one sample in a study of T cell responses to AZD1222 COVID-19 vaccine. Clones were sequenced by immunoSEQ multiplex PCR, and TCRdb holds only the in-frame ones, with some missing. Of some 170,000 clones listed, roughly nine tenths are singletons. The sequences come from peripheral blood, collected on day 0 of AZD1222 vaccination. These receptors came from an adult in good health. Each CDR3 is given with its conserved first and last residue. The D gene is left open where the match is weak. Expanded clones are given a class, and other clones once, few, many or no size at all.

clone_size d_call v_call cdr3_aa
- - TRBV19 CASSRQGRAGANVLTF
- TRBD2 TRBV28 CASTTLAGGSNEQFF
- TRBD1 TRBV11-2 CASSQQGAGVNEQFF
- - TRBV27 CASTTRGGATNEKLFF
once - TRBV2 CASSEAEGLLAGYTF
- - TRBV3-1/TRBV3-2 CASSQGNPPGPRGYTF
- - TRBV4-1 CASSQAGGGGETNEKLFF
once TRBD1 TRBV28 CASSTGTGRKTF
- - TRBV12-3/TRBV12-4 CASTRSIYHGYTF
- TRBD1 TRBV30 CAWSSRQGAYNEKLFF
few TRBD2 TRBV9 CASSPDSGSADTQYF
once - TRBV6-5 CASRMVGSYNSPLHF
- TRBD2 TRBV7-2 CASSLAGGPGLSSYNEQFF
- - TRBV5-5 CASSLERVYQETQYF
- - TRBV11-1 CASGNRDGYTF
- TRBD1 TRBV6-5 CASSFRDRGHEQFF
once - TRBV3-1/TRBV3-2 CASSHLRAFFNEQFF
- TRBD2 TRBV2 CASSESASGSTRNNEQFF
- TRBD1 TRBV11-2 CASASQDRSFGYTF
- TRBD2 TRBV7-3 CASSLRAGGPETQYF
- TRBD2 TRBV7-2 CASSLRGSRSTDTQYF
- TRBD1 TRBV28 CASSLPGQGNEKLFF
few - TRBV25-1 CASSELGDYGYTF
- - TRBV27 CASSLSQVATGELFF
once - TRBV2 CASSPRVSPQHF
- TRBD1 TRBV19 CASSRDRGNNQPQHF
- TRBD2 TRBV6-2/TRBV6-3 CASSYFGSGAYEQYF
once - TRBV7-8 CASSLGGDGRNTIYF
- - TRBV5-1 CASSKGTDDRRMNTEAFF
- - TRBV30 CACRDIDLAWVSPLHF
- - TRBV5-1 CASSRGYRPNTEAFF
- - TRBV2 CASSSQGDYGYTF
once - TRBV12-3/TRBV12-4 CASSGTRSPLHF
- TRBD2 TRBV5-6 CASSLKIRGDTDTQYF
- - TRBV10-3 CAISEYGGLRDTGELFF
- - TRBV6-6 CASSDYQPQHF
- - TRBV9 CASSYGDSLPGELFF
- TRBD2 TRBV28 CASSFFGTSGTDTQYF
- TRBD1 TRBV6-2/TRBV6-3 CASSYGGQHNQPQHF
- TRBD1 TRBV20-1 CSASNRGQIGNQPQHF
- - TRBV6-2/TRBV6-3 CASSPWGSGGNTEAFF
- - TRBV28 CASNQRGGSNQPQHF
- TRBD1 TRBV7-8 CASRIGGQGASGNTIYF
- - TRBV11-3 CASSLGGGSAEAFF
- - TRBV30 CAWRDRASGDFNSPLHF
- - TRBV6-2/TRBV6-3 CASSSPLTGAERNEQFF
- - TRBV18 CASSPPAMSKPAIQYF
- - TRBV6-4 CASSPLAVPTSTDTQYF
- - TRBV6-2/TRBV6-3 CASSYLRPTSNQPQHF
- TRBD2 TRBV28 CASSWLAGGSSDPYEQYF
- - TRBV3-1/TRBV3-2 CASSQGVEQPQHF
few - TRBV12-5 CASGLGGGGADTQYF
once TRBD1 TRBV19 CASSRDSLAKNIQYF
- TRBD2 TRBV6-5 CASSPGTSGTYEQYF
- - TRBV7-2 CASSLGGRPESSGNTIYF
- TRBD1 TRBV20-1 CSASVRGPSTDTQYF
- - TRBV28 CASSLWSEQETQYF